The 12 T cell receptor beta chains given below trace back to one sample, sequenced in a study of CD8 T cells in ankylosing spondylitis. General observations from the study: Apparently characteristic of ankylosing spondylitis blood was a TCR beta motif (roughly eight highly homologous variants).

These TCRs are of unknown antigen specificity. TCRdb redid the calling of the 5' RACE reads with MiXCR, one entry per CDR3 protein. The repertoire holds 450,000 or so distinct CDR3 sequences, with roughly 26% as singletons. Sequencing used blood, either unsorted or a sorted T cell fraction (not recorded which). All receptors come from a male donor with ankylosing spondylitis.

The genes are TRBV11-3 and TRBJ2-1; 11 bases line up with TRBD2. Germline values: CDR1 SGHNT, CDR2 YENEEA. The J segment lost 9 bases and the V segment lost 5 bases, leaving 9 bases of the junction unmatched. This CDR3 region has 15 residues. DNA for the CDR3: TGTGCCAGCAGCCCCCTGACTAGCGGGACCGGTGAGCAGTTCTTC. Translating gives CASSPLTSGTGEQFF. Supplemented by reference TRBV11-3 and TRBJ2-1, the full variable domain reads EAGVVQSPRYKIIEKKQPVAFWCNPISGHNTLYWYLQNLGQGPELLIRYENEEAVDDSQLPKDRFSAERLKGVDSTLKIQPAELGDSAVYLCASSPLTSGTGEQFFGPGTRLTVL.

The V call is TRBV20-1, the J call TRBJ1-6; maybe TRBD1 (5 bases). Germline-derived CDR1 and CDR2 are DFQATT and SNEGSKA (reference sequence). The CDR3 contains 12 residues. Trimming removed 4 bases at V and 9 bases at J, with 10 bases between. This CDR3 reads CSAIQGRSPLHF. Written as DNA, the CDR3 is TGCAGTGCTATCCAGGGTCGTTCACCCCTCCACTTT.

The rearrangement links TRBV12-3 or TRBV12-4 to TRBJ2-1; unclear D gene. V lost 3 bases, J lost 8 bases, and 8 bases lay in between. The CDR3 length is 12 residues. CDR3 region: CASSLQYHEQFF. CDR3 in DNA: TGTGCCAGCAGTTTGCAGTACCATGAGCAGTTCTTC.

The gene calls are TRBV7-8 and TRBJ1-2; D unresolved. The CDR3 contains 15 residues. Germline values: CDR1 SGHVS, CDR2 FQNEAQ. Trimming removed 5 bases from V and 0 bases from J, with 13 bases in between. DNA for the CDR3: TGTGCCAGCAGCAACGGACTAGCAGCTAACTATGGCTACACCTTC. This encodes CASSNGLAANYGYTF.

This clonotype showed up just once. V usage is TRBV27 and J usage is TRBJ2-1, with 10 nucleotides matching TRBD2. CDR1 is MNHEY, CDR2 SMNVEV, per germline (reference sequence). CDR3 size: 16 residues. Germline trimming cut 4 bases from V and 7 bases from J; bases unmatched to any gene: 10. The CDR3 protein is CASSYRLAGAGNEQFF. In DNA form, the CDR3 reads TGTGCCAGCAGTTATAGACTAGCGGGTGCAGGGAATGAGCAGTTCTTC.

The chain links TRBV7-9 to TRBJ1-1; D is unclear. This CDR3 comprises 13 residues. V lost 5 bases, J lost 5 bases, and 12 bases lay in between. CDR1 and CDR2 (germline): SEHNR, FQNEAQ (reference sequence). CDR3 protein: CASSPLPGTEAFF. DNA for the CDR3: TGTGCCAGCAGCCCCCTCCCGGGTACTGAAGCTTTCTTT.

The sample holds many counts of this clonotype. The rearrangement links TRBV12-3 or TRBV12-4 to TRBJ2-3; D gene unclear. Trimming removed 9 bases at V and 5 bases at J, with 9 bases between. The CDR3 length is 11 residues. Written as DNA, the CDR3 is TGTGCCAGTAGGACGGTAGATACGCAGTATTTT. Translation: CASRTVDTQYF.

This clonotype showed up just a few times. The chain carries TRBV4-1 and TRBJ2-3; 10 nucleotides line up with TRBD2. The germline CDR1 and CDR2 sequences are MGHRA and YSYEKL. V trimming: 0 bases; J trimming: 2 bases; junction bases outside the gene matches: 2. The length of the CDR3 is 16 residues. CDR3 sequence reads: CASSQETSGITDTQYF. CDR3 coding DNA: TGCGCCAGCAGCCAAGAAACTAGCGGGATCACAGATACGCAGTATTTT.

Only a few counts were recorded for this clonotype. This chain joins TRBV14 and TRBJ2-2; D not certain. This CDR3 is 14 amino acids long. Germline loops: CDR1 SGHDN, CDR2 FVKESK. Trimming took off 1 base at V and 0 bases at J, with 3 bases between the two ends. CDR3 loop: CASSQVSNTGELFF. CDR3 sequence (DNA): TGTGCCAGCAGCCAAGTTTCGAACACCGGGGAGCTGTTTTTT.

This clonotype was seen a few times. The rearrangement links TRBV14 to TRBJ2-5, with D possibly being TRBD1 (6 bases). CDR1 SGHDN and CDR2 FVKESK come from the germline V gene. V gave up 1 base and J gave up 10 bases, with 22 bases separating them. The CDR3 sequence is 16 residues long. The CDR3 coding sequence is TGTGCCAGCAGCCAAGTGAGGGGGATATCGTTAGGAATCCAGTACTTC. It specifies CASSQVRGISLGIQYF.

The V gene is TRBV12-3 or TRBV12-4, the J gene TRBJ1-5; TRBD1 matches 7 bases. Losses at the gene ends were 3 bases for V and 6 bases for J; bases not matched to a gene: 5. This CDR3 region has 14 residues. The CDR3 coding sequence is TGTGCCAGCAGTTTCGAGGGGGCGATTCAGCCCCAGCATTTT. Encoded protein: CASSFEGAIQPQHF.

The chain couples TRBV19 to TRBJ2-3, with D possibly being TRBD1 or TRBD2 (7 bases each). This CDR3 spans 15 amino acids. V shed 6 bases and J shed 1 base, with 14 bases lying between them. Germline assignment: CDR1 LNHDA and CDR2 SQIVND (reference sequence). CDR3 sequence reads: CASRPTGRGTDTQYF. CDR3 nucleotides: TGTGCCAGTAGACCGACAGGGAGGGGCACAGATACGCAGTATTTT.